These T cell receptor beta chains were read from a single sample in a study of T-cell reconstitution after alpha-beta-depleted transplantation in children. TCRdb analysed the PCR reads with MiXCR anew, one entry per CDR3 protein. This table has just under 550,000 distinct CDR3 sequences, 18% appearing once. This specimen was PBMCs from the stem cell graft donor, taken from the stem cell graft. Every receptor here comes from a human donor who donated a stem cell graft to a child with acute lymphoblastic leukemia. The CDR3 runs from the conserved cysteine through the conserved F or W. The D gene is left open where the match is weak. Some rows have no size entry. The others give once, few or many, or a class for an expanded clone.

TRBD2 TRBJ2-1 - TRBV6-1 TGTGCCAGCAGAACCGGGACTAGGGGCTCCAATGAGCAGTTCTTC CASRTGTRGSNEQFF
- TRBJ1-2 - TRBV27 TGTGCCAGCAGTTTACATGGCACAGGGCCATACTATGGCTACACCTTC CASSLHGTGPYYGYTF
- TRBJ2-3 - TRBV6-4 TGTGCCAGCAGTGAGTCGGTGGGATCCACAGATACGCAGTATTTT CASSESVGSTDTQYF
TRBD1 TRBJ1-1 - TRBV11-2 TGTGCCAGCAGCCACCACAGGGGGCGGGACCGGGACGAAGCTTTCTTT CASSHHRGRDRDEAFF
- TRBJ1-1 - TRBV7-9 TGTGCCAGCAGCTTGGGCTCTGGGGCCACGAACACTGAAGCTTTCTTT CASSLGSGATNTEAFF
TRBD1 TRBJ2-2 few TRBV24-1 TGTGCCACCAGTGCCGCTCCCGGGACAGGGAACACCGGGGAGCTGTTTTTT CATSAAPGTGNTGELFF
TRBD1 TRBJ1-1 few TRBV14 TGTGCCAGCAGCCCTCCCCCAGGGACAGGTGAAGCTTTCTTT CASSPPPGTGEAFF
- TRBJ1-3 - TRBV11-2 TGTGCCAGCAGCTTAGAGCCGGGACGGAAAGGAAACACCATATATTTT CASSLEPGRKGNTIYF
- TRBJ2-1 many TRBV24-1 TGTGCCACCAGTTCCGGTGGACACCGGGTCCACAATGAGCAGTTCTTC CATSSGGHRVHNEQFF
- TRBJ2-3 - TRBV7-6 TGTGCCAGCAGCTCTAACCGGGGGTCCACAGATACGCAGTATTTT CASSSNRGSTDTQYF
- TRBJ2-1 - TRBV6-5 TGTGCCAGCAGTTCCCTACTAGTCAATGAGCAGTTCTTC CASSSLLVNEQFF
- TRBJ2-1 many TRBV6-5 TGTGCCAGCAGTTACTCGGACAGCTACAATGAGCAGTTCTTC CASSYSDSYNEQFF
- TRBJ2-3 many TRBV27 TGTGCCAGCAGTTTATATTCGTCCCAAGATACGCAGTATTTT CASSLYSSQDTQYF
TRBD2 TRBJ2-7 - TRBV20-1 TGCAGTGCTAGAGATCACTACTTTAGCGGGAGCAACGAGCAGTACTTC CSARDHYFSGSNEQYF
- TRBJ2-7 few TRBV21-1 TGTGCCAGCACCTTTACCCCAGGAAGCTCCTACGAGCAGTACTTC CASTFTPGSSYEQYF
TRBD1 TRBJ1-1 - TRBV2 TGTGCCAGCAGTCATGAACAGGGGGACGCTTTCTTT CASSHEQGDAFF
TRBD2 TRBJ2-5 - TRBV10-2 TGCGCCAGCAGTGATTGGGGACTAGCGGGGATGAAAGAGACCCAGTACTTC CASSDWGLAGMKETQYF
TRBD2 TRBJ2-1 - TRBV27 TGTGCCAGCAGTTCCGGACTAGCGGTTAACAATGAGCAGTTCTTC CASSSGLAVNNEQFF
- TRBJ1-3 - TRBV29-1 TGCAGCGTTGAAGATAGAGAAGGGGCTACACCCTCTGGAAACACCATATATTTT CSVEDREGATPSGNTIYF
TRBD1 TRBJ1-2 - TRBV27 TGTGCCAGCAGTTATCAGGGGGACTATGGCTACACCTTC CASSYQGDYGYTF
TRBD1 TRBJ1-5 - TRBV20-1 TGCAGTGCTAGAGCCGGGACAGGGCATCAGCCCCAGCATTTT CSARAGTGHQPQHF
- TRBJ2-3 few TRBV7-8 TGTGCCAGCAGCTTAGGGCATGGAGCCGTTTTTCGGGATACGCAGTATTTT CASSLGHGAVFRDTQYF
- TRBJ2-4 many TRBV29-1 TGCAGCGTTGAGGAGGGAGTCAAAAACATTCAGTACTTC CSVEEGVKNIQYF
TRBD1 TRBJ1-1 few TRBV15 TGTGCCACCAGCGGAGGAGGGGCAGGGGGCACTGAAGCTTTCTTT CATSGGGAGGTEAFF
- TRBJ2-3 - TRBV11-2 TGTGCCAGCAGCTTAGTAACGGGGGCCCTACTCGATACGCAGTATTTT CASSLVTGALLDTQYF
- TRBJ2-3 few TRBV5-1 TGCGCCAGCAGCTTGACGACGGTCAGCACAGATACGCAGTATTTT CASSLTTVSTDTQYF
TRBD2 TRBJ2-7 - TRBV14 TGTGCCAGCAGCCAAGCTCCGGCCGGGAGGGGGACCTACGAGCAGTACTTC CASSQAPAGRGTYEQYF
TRBD1 TRBJ2-1 - TRBV20-1 TGCAGTGCTAGGAGGAGAGAGGGGGCGGCCTCCTACAATGAGCAGTTCTTC CSARRREGAASYNEQFF
- TRBJ1-2 - TRBV5-7 TGTGCCAGCAGCTCACTAAGGAGTCCCGGGGCGGAGTGGAGGTTGTCTCCGAGAAGGGGCTACACCTTC CASSSLRSPGAEWRLSPRRGYTF
TRBD1 TRBJ2-1 - TRBV5-1 TGCGCCAGCAGCCCCCGGGACAGGGTCTACAATGAGCAGTTCTTC CASSPRDRVYNEQFF
TRBD1 TRBJ1-4 - TRBV4-1 TGCGCCAGCAGCCAAGAGGGACAGGGAGGGAAACTGTTTTTT CASSQEGQGGKLFF
- TRBJ2-5 - TRBV3-1 TGTGCCAGCAGCCAAGATTGGGGATACGGGGCCCAGTACTTC CASSQDWGYGAQYF
TRBD2 TRBJ2-1 few TRBV29-1 TGCAGCGCGCCCGGGACTATCTCCTACAATGAGCAGTTCTTC CSAPGTISYNEQFF
- TRBJ2-1 few TRBV2 TGTGCCAGCCCGCTGGAACCCTCCTACAATGAGCAGTTCTTC CASPLEPSYNEQFF
- TRBJ2-1 - TRBV20-1 TGCAGTGCCCCGGCCGACCTCGGGGAGCAGTTCTTC CSAPADLGEQFF
- TRBJ2-5 few TRBV12-3/TRBV12-4 TGTGCCAGCAGTGCCCTCCCAGGGGGGAAAGAGACCCAGTACTTC CASSALPGGKETQYF
- TRBJ1-3 - TRBV16 TGTGCCAGCAGCCCTACTACTGGAAACACCATATATTTT CASSPTTGNTIYF
- TRBJ1-1 - TRBV9 TGTGCCAGCAGCGTAGCGGTAGGGAACACTGAAGCTTTCTTT CASSVAVGNTEAFF
TRBD1 TRBJ2-7 few TRBV4-1 TGCGCCAGCAGCCAAGATCGGAGGACAGGATCAACCTACGAGCAGTACTTC CASSQDRRTGSTYEQYF